This TCR beta chain was sequenced for a study of blood T cell repertoires in COVID-19. Overall study context: COVID-19 samples from acute and convalescent phases originated in the United States, Italy and Spain.

This CDR3 contains 16 residues. Clones were sequenced by immunoSEQ multiplex PCR, and TCRdb holds only the in-frame ones, with some missing. The sample contains fewer than 400,000 clones, 70% to 90% of which appear only once. The chain links TRBV1 to TRBJ2-5; TRBD2, the table's D call, lacks a check against the DNA. TRBV1 is assigned pseudogene status. The origin of this receptor is a human donor in a cohort sampled during active COVID-19. The sample comprised peripheral blood. As DNA, the CDR3 is TGCACCAGCAGCCAAGATATAAAGCGCTACCAAGAGACCCAGTACTTC. Translated, it gives CTSSQDIKRYQETQYF.